This T cell receptor beta chain derives from a study of primary melanoma T cells and metastatic recurrence. Primary melanoma in these patients was surgically resected but could recur metastatically. Repertoires were generated with immunoSEQ multiplex PCR, while TCRdb's copy carries only in-frame clones and drops some. This repertoire shows 800 to 900 clones, approximately 81% found once; its top ten account for 9.1%. The TCR was taken from a human donor with melanoma. The specimen was melanoma tumor tissue.

DNA for the CDR3: TGTGCCAGCAGCCAGAGCGGGAGAAGCGATACGCAGTATTTT. This gives the protein CASSQSGRSDTQYF. This rearrangement joins TRBV14 to TRBJ2-3; 8 bases align to TRBD2. Germline CDR1 is SGHDN and CDR2 is FVKESK. The ends lost 3 bases at V and 6 bases at J; junction bases unmatched: 5. The CDR3 totals 14 residues.